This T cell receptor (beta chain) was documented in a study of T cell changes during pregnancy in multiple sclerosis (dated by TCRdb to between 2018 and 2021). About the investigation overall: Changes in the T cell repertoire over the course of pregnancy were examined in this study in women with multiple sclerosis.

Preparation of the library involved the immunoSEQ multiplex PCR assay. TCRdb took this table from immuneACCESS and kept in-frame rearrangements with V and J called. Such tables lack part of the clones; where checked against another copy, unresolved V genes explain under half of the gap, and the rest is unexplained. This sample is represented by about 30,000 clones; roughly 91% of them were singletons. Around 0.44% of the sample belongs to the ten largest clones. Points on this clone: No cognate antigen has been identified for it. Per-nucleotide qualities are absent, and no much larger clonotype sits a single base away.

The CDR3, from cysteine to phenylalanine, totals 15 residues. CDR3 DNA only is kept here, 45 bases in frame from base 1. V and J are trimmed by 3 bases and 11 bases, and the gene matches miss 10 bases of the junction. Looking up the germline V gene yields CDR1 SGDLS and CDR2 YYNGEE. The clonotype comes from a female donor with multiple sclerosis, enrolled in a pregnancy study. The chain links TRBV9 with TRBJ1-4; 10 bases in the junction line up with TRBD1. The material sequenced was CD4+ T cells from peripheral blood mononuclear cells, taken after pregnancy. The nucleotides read TGTGCCAGCAGCGCGAGACAGGGGGCAGGGGAGAAACTGTTTTTT. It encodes CASSARQGAGEKLFF.